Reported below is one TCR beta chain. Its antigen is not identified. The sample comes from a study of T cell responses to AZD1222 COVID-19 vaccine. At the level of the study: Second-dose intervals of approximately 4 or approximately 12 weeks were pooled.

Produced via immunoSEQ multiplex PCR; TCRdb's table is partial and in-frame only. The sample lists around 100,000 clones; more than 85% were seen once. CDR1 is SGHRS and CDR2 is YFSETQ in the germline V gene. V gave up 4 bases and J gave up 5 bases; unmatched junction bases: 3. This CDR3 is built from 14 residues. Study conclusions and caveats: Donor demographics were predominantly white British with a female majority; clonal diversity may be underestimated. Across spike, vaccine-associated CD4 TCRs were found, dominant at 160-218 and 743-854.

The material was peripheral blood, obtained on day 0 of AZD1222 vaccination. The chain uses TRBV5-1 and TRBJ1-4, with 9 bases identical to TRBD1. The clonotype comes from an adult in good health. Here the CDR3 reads CASSMGTGNEKLFF. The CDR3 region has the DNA TGCGCCAGCAGCATGGGGACAGGGAATGAAAAACTGTTTTTT.